A single sample gave rise to the 14 T cell receptor beta chains below, sequenced in a study of T-cell reconstitution after alpha-beta-depleted transplantation in children. This sample's TCRbeta library carried unique molecular identifier barcodes. TCRdb re-derived calls from the PCR reads in MiXCR, one entry per CDR3 protein. Seen here are about 72,000 distinct CDR3 sequences, 5.5% to 7.5% observed once, and the top ten hold approximately 2.3%. The source material was PBMCs from the stem cell graft donor, sampled from the stem cell graft. The source of these receptors is a human donor who donated a stem cell graft to a child with acute lymphoblastic leukemia.

This clonotype was observed many times. V and J are TRBV5-6 and TRBJ2-3; no firm D call. This CDR3 contains 13 residues. CDR1 and CDR2 (germline): SGHDT, YYEEEE. The V gene lost 4 bases and the J gene lost 3 bases, with 9 bases spanning the gap. CDR3 sequence reads: CASSRPSTDTQYF. As DNA, the CDR3 is TGTGCCAGCAGCCGGCCCTCTACAGATACGCAGTATTTT.

This clonotype was seen a handful of times. This sequence joins TRBV12-3 or TRBV12-4 and TRBJ2-5, with 7 positions matching TRBD2. This CDR3 comprises 16 residues. The J segment lost 4 bases and the V segment lost 6 bases, leaving 14 bases of the junction unmatched. The CDR3 sequence: CASSSPAGREGETQYF. Here the CDR3 DNA reads TGTGCCAGCAGCTCACCGGCGGGCAGGGAGGGAGAGACCCAGTACTTC.

This clonotype was recorded many times. The chain employs TRBV20-1 and TRBJ2-5, with a possible D match to TRBD2 (6 bases). The CDR3 spans 15 residues. Germline assignment: CDR1 DFQATT and CDR2 SNEGSKA (reference sequence). The ends were cut back, 4 bases at V and 1 base at J, with 16 bases in the middle. In DNA, the CDR3 is TGCAGTGCTACTATGTTGACTAGTCTCCAAGAGACCCAGTACTTC. Translated: CSATMLTSLQETQYF.

This clonotype has a count of ten or more. This chain links TRBV29-1 with TRBJ2-5; D remains unclear. V was trimmed by 1 base and J by 1 base, leaving 7 bases between them. This CDR3 region has 13 residues. Germline values: CDR1 SQVTM, CDR2 ANQGSEA. CDR3 in amino acids: CSVEAITQETQYF. The DNA for the CDR3 is TGCAGCGTTGAAGCGATTACCCAAGAGACCCAGTACTTC.

This clonotype has a count of ten or more. Here the CDR3 reads CASSRTSGAFLGEQYF. The DNA for the CDR3 is TGTGCCAGCAGCCGGACTAGCGGGGCTTTCCTAGGGGAGCAGTACTTC. V is TRBV6-5 and J is TRBJ2-7; 12 nucleotides agree with TRBD2. Germline assignment: CDR1 MNHEY and CDR2 SVGAGI. The CDR3 spans 16 residues. The V segment lost 6 bases and the J segment 7 bases; nucleotides outside the gene matches: 13.

There are a few counts of this clonotype. The chain employs TRBV29-1 and TRBJ2-1, with 7 positions matching TRBD2. The CDR3 contains 13 residues. Germline CDR1 is SQVTM and CDR2 is ANQGSEA. V shed 5 bases and J 1 base; nucleotides not matched to a gene: 2. CDR3 sequence: CSVPGGSYNEQFF. The CDR3 DNA reads TGCAGCGTTCCGGGGGGTTCCTACAATGAGCAGTTCTTC.

This clonotype was picked up a small number of times. This rearrangement joins TRBV28 to TRBJ2-7; D gene uncertain. Germline CDR1 and CDR2: MDHEN and SYDVKM. V was pared by 8 bases and J by 4 bases, with 18 bases between. There are 14 residues in the CDR3. The CDR3 DNA is TGTGCCAGCCTCTCCCCTACATCTAAGTACGAGCAGTACTTC. It specifies CASLSPTSKYEQYF. The complete variable domain, with remaining parts taken from reference TRBV28 and TRBJ2-7, reads DVKVTQSSRYLVKRTGEKVFLECVQDMDHENMFWYRQDPGLGLRLIYFSYDVKMKEKGDIPEGYSVSREKKERFSLILESASTNQTSMYLCASLSPTSKYEQYFGPGTRLTVT.

In this sample, this clonotype turned up many times. This chain connects TRBV7-9 to TRBJ2-2, with TRBD1 matching 7 bases. CDR1 SEHNR and CDR2 FQNEAQ come from the germline V gene (reference sequence). V shed 4 bases, J shed 4 bases, and the junction held 6 bases outside the gene matches. The CDR3 sequence is 15 residues long. Written as DNA, the CDR3 is TGTGCCAGCAGCTCGACAGGGATTCGCACCGGGGAGCTGTTTTTT. It codes for CASSSTGIRTGELFF.

In this sample, this clonotype turned up many times. The chain has TRBV3-1 and TRBJ2-7; D uncertain. The CDR3 covers 12 residues. In germline, CDR1 is LGHDT, CDR2 YNNKEL (reference sequence). V lost 4 bases to trimming and J lost 5 bases, with 9 bases between them. The CDR3 spells CASSLFTDEQYF. CDR3 bases: TGTGCCAGCAGCCTCTTCACGGACGAGCAGTACTTC.

The chain combines TRBV7-2 with TRBJ1-4; tentatively, D is TRBD1 (5 bases). The CDR3 totals 14 residues. Trimming took off 5 bases at V and 4 bases at J, with 11 bases between the two ends. Germline CDR1 reads SGHTA; CDR2 reads FQGNSA. The CDR3 spells CASSPGTLNEKLFF. Here the CDR3 DNA reads TGTGCCAGCAGCCCCGGGACTCTTAATGAAAAACTGTTTTTT.

This clonotype was detected only a few times. The chain carries TRBV12-3 or TRBV12-4 and TRBJ1-1; TRBD1 matches 11 bases. J gave up 1 base and V 6 bases, and 7 bases lay outside the gene matches. The CDR3 has 16 amino acids. CDR3 in DNA: TGTGCCAGCAGGATAACCGGGACAGGGGGGAACACTGAAGCTTTCTTT. This codes for CASRITGTGGNTEAFF.

This chain connects TRBV29-1 to TRBJ2-3, with D hard to call. The V and J ends lost 2 bases and 5 bases respectively, with 11 bases between them. Germline V gene lookup returns CDR1 SQVTM and CDR2 ANQGSEA. CDR3 length: 13 amino acids. In DNA, the CDR3 is TGCAGCGTTGAAAGGCTAATCGAAGATACGCAGTATTTT. It encodes CSVERLIEDTQYF.

The rearrangement uses TRBV4-3 and TRBJ2-1; tentative D call: TRBD2 (5 bases). The CDR3 covers 15 residues. Trimming took 0 bases from V and 2 from J, leaving 8 bases between them. The germline V gene encodes CDR1 LGHNA and CDR2 YSLEER. This CDR3 reads CASSQEAATYNEQFF. For the CDR3, the DNA is TGCGCCAGCAGCCAAGAAGCGGCGACCTACAATGAGCAGTTCTTC.

This chain uses TRBV9 with TRBJ1-2; TRBD1 is a possible D gene (5 bases). This CDR3 region has 14 residues. The V gene's germline CDR1 is SGDLS and CDR2 YYNGEE. V was cut by 0 bases and J by 8 bases, with 14 bases left in between. The CDR3 protein is CASSVEEGVGGYTF. In nucleotides, the CDR3 is TGTGCCAGCAGCGTAGAGGAAGGGGTCGGCGGCTACACCTTC.